This T cell receptor beta chain was identified during a study of blood T cells in healthy people across ages. Primed by a sample-barcoded 5' primer and a J-beta primer mix, a second PCR proceeded for 7 to 11 cycles. A single record per CDR3 protein comes from TCRdb applying MiXCR to the 5' RACE reads. In the table there are about 640,000 distinct CDR3 sequences, around three fifths of which are singletons. Worth noting for this clonotype: Its antigen is undetermined. A read error may produce the germline difference seen at one junction end.

CDR3 length equals 13 residues. Germline V lookup: CDR1 SGHDT, CDR2 YYEEEE. Study results and limitations: More naive CD4+ cells and higher diversity were found in long-lived than in aged donors.

Sequencing used blood. The V gene is TRBV5-6, the J gene TRBJ2-3; 8 bases match TRBD1. This clonotype originated in a man aged 60 to 69 in good health. CDR3 sequence (DNA): TGTACCAGCAGCCTAGACAGGGGAGATACGCAGTATTTT. Its translation: CTSSLDRGDTQYF.